This is a list of T cell receptor beta chains from one sample in a study of blood T cells in healthy people across ages. Each CDR3 protein gets one entry after TCRdb re-called the 5' RACE reads with MiXCR. The profile shows 800,000 to 950,000 distinct CDR3 sequences, almost 30% of them singletons. Separately, the same data were catalogued under a study of T cells of mothers and their children.

The material sequenced was blood. These receptors were collected from a woman in her thirties or forties in good health. The CDR3 runs from the conserved cysteine through the conserved F or W. Fields, in order: J gene, V gene, clone size, D gene, CDR3 protein, CDR3 DNA. A D gene is named only where the DNA matches it firmly. Clone size is given for some rows only: seen once, a few or many times, or a class if the clone is expanded.

J gene: TRBJ2-1; V gene: TRBV6-2/TRBV6-3; clone size: many; D gene: TRBD1; CDR3 protein: CASSSGLQGDNEQFF; CDR3 DNA: TGTGCCAGCAGTTCCGGACTACAGGGGGACAATGAGCAGTTCTTC
J gene: TRBJ2-7; V gene: TRBV10-3; clone size: .; D gene: TRBD1; CDR3 protein: CAIRRDRGDEQYF; CDR3 DNA: TGTGCCATCAGGAGGGACAGGGGGGACGAGCAGTACTTC
J gene: TRBJ1-1; V gene: TRBV7-2; clone size: .; D gene: TRBD1; CDR3 protein: CASSLWDSMNTEAFF; CDR3 DNA: TGTGCCAGCAGCTTATGGGACAGCATGAACACTGAAGCTTTCTTT
J gene: TRBJ2-6; V gene: TRBV7-9; clone size: .; D gene: .; CDR3 protein: CASSPHGQGANVLTF; CDR3 DNA: TGTGCCAGCAGCCCCCACGGGCAAGGGGCCAACGTCCTGACTTTC
J gene: TRBJ1-2; V gene: TRBV5-4; clone size: few; D gene: .; CDR3 protein: CTSSHQNYGYTF; CDR3 DNA: TGTACCAGCAGCCACCAAAACTATGGCTACACCTTC
J gene: TRBJ2-5; V gene: TRBV27; clone size: .; D gene: .; CDR3 protein: CASGYREETQYF; CDR3 DNA: TGTGCCAGCGGTTACAGAGAAGAGACCCAGTACTTC
J gene: TRBJ1-2; V gene: TRBV27; clone size: .; D gene: .; CDR3 protein: CASSLQGVNGYTF; CDR3 DNA: TGTGCCAGCAGTTTACAAGGGGTTAATGGCTACACCTTC
J gene: TRBJ2-2; V gene: TRBV4-3; clone size: .; D gene: TRBD2; CDR3 protein: CASSQDILAGGLNTGELFF; CDR3 DNA: TGCGCCAGCAGCCAAGATATACTTGCGGGGGGGCTGAACACCGGGGAGCTGTTTTTT
J gene: TRBJ2-1; V gene: TRBV12-3/TRBV12-4; clone size: many; D gene: .; CDR3 protein: CASSLAQGSPISNEQFF; CDR3 DNA: TGTGCCAGCAGTTTAGCGCAGGGTTCGCCGATAAGCAATGAGCAGTTCTTC
J gene: TRBJ2-5; V gene: TRBV5-1; clone size: many; D gene: TRBD1; CDR3 protein: CASSPRDSQETQYF; CDR3 DNA: TGCGCCAGCAGCCCCCGGGACAGCCAAGAGACCCAGTACTTC
J gene: TRBJ1-2; V gene: TRBV7-2; clone size: .; D gene: .; CDR3 protein: CASSRDLNYGYTF; CDR3 DNA: TGTGCCAGCAGCCGAGACTTAAACTATGGCTACACCTTC
J gene: TRBJ2-7; V gene: TRBV28; clone size: .; D gene: TRBD1; CDR3 protein: CASSPGTVETGSDEQYF; CDR3 DNA: TGTGCCAGCAGTCCAGGCACTGTAGAGACAGGGTCGGACGAGCAGTACTTC
J gene: TRBJ2-5; V gene: TRBV6-2/TRBV6-3; clone size: few; D gene: TRBD2; CDR3 protein: CASSYGGLAGRQETQYF; CDR3 DNA: TGTGCCAGCAGTTACGGCGGACTAGCGGGGAGACAAGAGACCCAGTACTTC
J gene: TRBJ1-4; V gene: TRBV15; clone size: .; D gene: .; CDR3 protein: CATSRDHGVATNEELFF; CDR3 DNA: TGTGCCACCAGCAGAGATCATGGTGTAGCTACGAATGAAGAACTGTTTTTT
J gene: TRBJ1-2; V gene: TRBV7-8; clone size: .; D gene: .; CDR3 protein: CASSLSYKGADYGYTF; CDR3 DNA: TGTGCCAGCAGCCTTTCGTATAAGGGCGCGGACTATGGCTACACCTTC